This entry lists 7 T cell receptor beta chains sequenced from one sample in a study of blood T cell repertoires in COVID-19 (dated by TCRdb to about 2020). The library was built by means of the immunoSEQ multiplex PCR assay. In its TCRdb copy, this immuneACCESS table keeps in-frame sequences only and misses some clones. Where compared with another copy, unresolved V genes explain less than half of these, and the others have no known cause. Within this sample are roughly 220,000 clones, with more than 65% of them counted one time only. Approximately 2.5% of the sample lies in the top ten. The sample was peripheral blood. These receptors all stem from a woman between 55 and 75 years old with acute or convalescent COVID-19.

J is TRBJ2-4 and V is TRBV6-1; 9 nucleotides match TRBD1. CDR3 length equals 16 residues. Germline V gene data show CDR1 as MNHNS and CDR2 as SASEGT. V lost 3 bases to trimming and J lost 2 bases; unmatched junction nucleotides: 5. The DNA of the CDR3 is TGTGCCAGCAGTGAGGACAGGGGTCTTACCAAAAACATTCAGTACTTC. Translating gives CASSEDRGLTKNIQYF.

This chain uses TRBV10-3 with TRBJ2-5, with 9 bases that match TRBD2. Germline V lookup: CDR1 ENHRY, CDR2 SYGVKD. J gave up 2 bases and V 8 bases, and 6 bases lay outside the gene matches. The CDR3 loop spans 14 amino acids. CDR3 sequence: CAISERGAQETQYF. The CDR3 region has the DNA TGTGCCATCTCAGAGCGGGGGGCGCAAGAGACCCAGTACTTC.

V and J are TRBV28 and TRBJ1-2, with 7 nucleotides matching TRBD1. The CDR3 length is 15 residues. Trimming at V came to 6 bases and at J to 0 bases, leaving 7 bases not matched to a gene. CDR1 is MDHEN and CDR2 is SYDVKM in the germline V gene. The CDR3 DNA is TGTGCCAGCAGGCGTACAGGGGTTTCTAACTATGGCTACACCTTC. It is translated as CASRRTGVSNYGYTF.

The chain has TRBV5-1 and TRBJ1-6, with a possible D match to TRBD1 (6 bases). Trimming removed 2 bases at V and 0 bases at J, with 9 bases between. This CDR3 has 16 amino acids. The V gene's germline CDR1 is SGHRS and CDR2 YFSETQ. In nucleotides, the CDR3 is TGCGCCAGCAGCTTATACAGGGCCTCCTATAATTCACCCCTCCACTTT. Protein sequence: CASSLYRASYNSPLHF. The entire variable domain, with the rest obtained from reference TRBV5-1 and TRBJ1-6, is as follows: KAGVTQTPRYLIKTRGQQVTLSCSPISGHRSVSWYQQTPGQGLQFLFEYFSETQRNKGNFPGRFSGRQFSNSRSEMNVSTLELGDSALYLCASSLYRASYNSPLHFGNGTRLTVT.

The CDR3: CASSLEQAVEIAKNIQYF. CDR3 bases: TGCGCCAGCAGCTTGGAACAGGCCGTGGAGATAGCCAAAAACATTCAGTACTTC. V gene TRBV5-1 combines with J gene TRBJ2-4; TRBD1 is a possible D gene (5 bases). The CDR3 contains 18 residues. Germline V gene lookup returns CDR1 SGHRS and CDR2 YFSETQ. V lost 0 bases to trimming and J lost 0 bases, with 16 bases between them.

The chain recombines TRBV30 with TRBJ2-3, with D tentatively TRBD2 (5 bases). Germline lookup yields CDR1 GTSNPN and CDR2 SVGIG (reference sequence). CDR3 length equals 15 residues. Trimming cost V 5 bases and J 2 bases, with 17 bases left between them. The CDR3 region is CAWRLRRQLTDTQYF. CDR3 sequence (DNA): TGTGCCTGGCGTTTAAGGAGGCAACTCACAGATACGCAGTATTTT.

The chain has TRBV24-1 and TRBJ2-5; a weak D match, TRBD1 (6 bases). The CDR3 extends over 15 amino acids. V shed 4 bases and J shed 4 bases, with 15 bases lying between them. Germline-derived CDR1 and CDR2 are KGHDR and SFDVKD. CDR3 DNA: TGTGCCACCAGTGACTACGACAGGAATGGAGAGACCCAGTACTTC. Translating gives CATSDYDRNGETQYF.